This passage covers 29 T cell receptor beta chains from one sample sequenced in a study of regulatory T cells in long-lasting Graves disease. TCR beta libraries were built with iRepertoire HTBI primers and Arm-PCR of CDR3 regions. TCRdb re-called the multiplex PCR reads through MiXCR, storing one row per CDR3 protein. The sample lists around 480,000 distinct CDR3 sequences; around 15% were seen once. Stated time point: newly diagnosed GD, antithyroid drugs for less than 3 months. RNA from PBMCs was the source of the TCR library. The same sample was also studied in work on T cells in Graves' hyperthyroidism and ophthalmopathy.

The sample consisted of peripheral blood mononuclear cells (PBMCs), taken at new diagnosis, from a patient treated with antithyroid drugs. The receptors were sampled from a man aged 40-50 years with Graves disease.

This clonotype turned up a few times. Since a much larger clone is just one base distant, this may be a read error. The CDR3 sequence: CSVRPGLAGEQQFF. The CDR3 bases are TGCAGTGTTAGACCGGGACTAGCGGGAGAGCAGCAGTTCTTC. The gene calls are TRBV20-1 and TRBJ2-1; TRBD2 agrees at 14 bases. Germline V gene sequence: CDR1 DFQATT, CDR2 SNEGSKA (reference sequence). The CDR3 spans 14 residues.

The rearrangement links TRBV29-1 to TRBJ1-4; D unresolved. The V and J ends lost 7 bases and 8 bases respectively, with 14 bases between them. Germline loops: CDR1 SQVTM, CDR2 ANQGSEA. This CDR3 is built from 12 residues. The CDR3 nucleotides read TGCAGCGCACGGCGGTTAGGGGAAAAACTGTTTTTT. Its protein is CSARRLGEKLFF.

This clonotype showed up many times. V usage is TRBV30 and J usage is TRBJ1-5; D is possibly TRBD1 (5 bases). The ends were cut back, 1 base at V and 4 bases at J, with 11 bases in the middle. This CDR3 spans 14 amino acids. Germline CDR1 is GTSNPN and CDR2 is SVGIG (reference sequence). Here the CDR3 DNA reads TGTGCCTGGAGTGAAGGAGGGGCTAATCAGCCCCAGCATTTT. Residues: CAWSEGGANQPQHF.

Note on this clonotype: This may be a read error, as it is one base from a much larger clone. This rearrangement joins TRBV7-9 to TRBJ2-1, with 7 bases fitting TRBD2. Germline CDR1 is SEHNR and CDR2 is FQNEAQ (reference sequence). The junction had 3 bases not matched to a gene; V was cut back by 6 bases and J by 10 bases. The CDR3 loop spans 11 amino acids. CDR3 sequence reads: CASSGLVEQFF. The CDR3, as DNA: TGTGCCAGCAGTGGACTAGTGGAGCAGTTCTTC.

This clonotype came up many times. The rearrangement joins TRBV6-1 to TRBJ1-5; 7 nucleotides line up with TRBD1. Per the germline V gene, CDR1 is MNHNS and CDR2 is SASEGT. V lost 5 bases to trimming and J lost 1 base; unmatched junction nucleotides: 11. The CDR3 consists of 17 residues. This CDR3 reads CASSTWDSRGSNQPQHF. In nucleotides, the CDR3 is TGTGCCAGCAGTACTTGGGACAGCCGAGGGAGCAATCAGCCCCAGCATTTT.

This clonotype was observed a handful of times. The CDR3 DNA sequence: TGTGCCAGCAGCTCCTCGGGACAGGGTCTTGGGAACACTGAAGCTTTCTTT. Translated: CASSSSGQGLGNTEAFF. The chain couples TRBV11-2 to TRBJ1-1; TRBD1 agrees at 9 bases. The CDR3 has 17 residues. With V trimmed by 4 bases and J by 1 base, 10 bases remained unmatched. Germline assignment: CDR1 SGHAT and CDR2 FQNNGV.

In its sample, this clonotype was seen many times. The genes are TRBV28 and TRBJ1-1, with D possibly being TRBD1 (6 bases). Germline values: CDR1 MDHEN, CDR2 SYDVKM. Trimming pared 2 bases from V and 13 bases from J, leaving 14 bases between. The CDR3 runs to 12 residues. The CDR3 coding sequence is TGTGCCAGCAGTTTAACAGGGAGAAGAGGTTTCTTT. It yields the protein CASSLTGRRGFF.

The sample holds a few counts of this clonotype. The chain couples TRBV5-1 to TRBJ2-1; 8 bases match TRBD1. Germline V lookup: CDR1 SGHRS, CDR2 YFSETQ. The CDR3 runs to 15 residues. Germline trimming cut 1 base from V and 10 bases from J; bases unmatched to any gene: 10. The CDR3 DNA sequence: TGCGCCAGCAGCTTGCAGGGGGCCCCATCGGGAGAGCAGTTCTTC. Protein: CASSLQGAPSGEQFF.

This clonotype showed up just a few times. The chain is built from TRBV6-1 and TRBJ2-1, with D perhaps matching TRBD1 or TRBD2 (5 bases each). Trimming pared 5 bases from V and 9 bases from J, leaving 14 bases between. The CDR3 loop spans 13 amino acids. CDR1 and CDR2 (germline): MNHNS, SASEGT. The CDR3 protein is CASSRPSRGEQFF. CDR3 nucleotides: TGTGCCAGCAGTCGACCGTCGAGGGGTGAGCAGTTCTTC.

This clonotype has more than one count but fewer than ten. The V and J genes are TRBV30 and TRBJ1-5; D gene ambiguous. Trimming stripped 4 bases from V and 5 bases from J, with 9 bases between. The CDR3 covers 12 residues. Germline-derived CDR1 and CDR2 are GTSNPN and SVGIG (reference sequence). CDR3 protein: CAWTHGDQPQHF. The CDR3 DNA is TGTGCCTGGACTCATGGTGATCAGCCCCAGCATTTT.

This clonotype was counted only a few times. This rearrangement joins TRBV6-1 to TRBJ2-3; TRBD2 is a possible D gene (6 bases). CDR1 is MNHNS, CDR2 SASEGT, per germline. V was clipped by 3 bases and J by 5 bases, with 12 bases between them. The CDR3 consists of 14 residues. This chain's CDR3 is CASSERGGEDTQYF. CDR3 nucleotides: TGTGCCAGCAGTGAGCGGGGCGGGGAAGATACGCAGTATTTT.

The rearrangement joins TRBV28 to TRBJ1-3, with TRBD1 matching 8 bases. This CDR3 is 18 amino acids long. Germline V gene sequence: CDR1 MDHEN, CDR2 SYDVKM. The trim removed 3 bases at V and 0 bases at J, leaving 10 bases unmatched. The CDR3 region has the DNA TGTGCCAGCAGTTTTTCAGTCAGGGGGCTCCGCTCTGGAAACACCATATATTTT. Translation: CASSFSVRGLRSGNTIYF.

V is TRBV30 and J is TRBJ2-3, with D unresolved. Trimming removed 3 bases at V and 1 base at J, with 5 bases between. CDR3 length: 12 residues. Germline V gene data show CDR1 as GTSNPN and CDR2 as SVGIG (reference sequence). The CDR3 DNA is TGTGCCTGGAGCGCCCGCACAGATACGCAGTATTTT. This gives the protein CAWSARTDTQYF.

This chain uses TRBV5-1 with TRBJ1-4; D ambiguous. The germline CDR1 and CDR2 sequences are SGHRS and YFSETQ. Deletions cut 4 bases from V and 5 bases from J, with 15 bases between. This CDR3 contains 15 residues. The CDR3 DNA reads as TGCGCCAGCAGCGAAGGGCCGGGAAGAAATGAAAAACTGTTTTTT. Translating it yields CASSEGPGRNEKLFF.

This clonotype was seen many times. The chain links TRBV12-3 or TRBV12-4 to TRBJ2-1, with TRBD1 matching over 9 bases. This CDR3 region has 15 residues. V was pared by 3 bases and J by 8 bases, with 8 bases of the junction left unmatched. In DNA, the CDR3 is TGTGCCAGCAGTTTTTCGGGACAGGGTGTCGATGAGCAGTTCTTC. Translating it yields CASSFSGQGVDEQFF.

Many counts were recorded for this clonotype. This rearrangement joins TRBV5-1 to TRBJ2-5; D tentatively fits TRBD1 or TRBD2 (6 bases each). The CDR3 extends over 15 amino acids. Germline loops: CDR1 SGHRS, CDR2 YFSETQ. With 0 bases removed from V and 1 base from J, the gap between germline ends came to 10 bases. The CDR3 region is CASSLVPGAQETQYF. The CDR3 coding sequence is TGCGCCAGCAGCTTGGTGCCGGGGGCCCAAGAGACCCAGTACTTC. The variable domain in full, with the rest retrieved from reference TRBV5-1 and TRBJ2-5, is KAGVTQTPRYLIKTRGQQVTLSCSPISGHRSVSWYQQTPGQGLQFLFEYFSETQRNKGNFPGRFSGRQFSNSRSEMNVSTLELGDSALYLCASSLVPGAQETQYFGPGTRLLVL.

This clonotype appeared a few times. The rearrangement links TRBV24-1 to TRBJ1-3; D is undetermined. This CDR3 has 13 residues. CDR1 is KGHDR, CDR2 SFDVKD, per germline. V was clipped by 4 bases and J by 0 bases, with 3 bases between them. The CDR3 protein is CATSESSGNTIYF. The CDR3 nucleotides are TGTGCCACCAGTGAAAGCTCTGGAAACACCATATATTTT.

In its sample, this clonotype was seen many times. This rearrangement joins TRBV28 to TRBJ2-2, with D possibly matching TRBD2 (7 bases). The CDR3 runs to 15 residues. The V gene lost 1 base and the J gene lost 9 bases, with 15 bases spanning the gap. Germline V gives CDR1 MDHEN, CDR2 SYDVKM. The CDR3 here is CASSLLDGGHRELFF. The DNA of the CDR3 is TGTGCCAGCAGTTTATTGGACGGGGGGCATCGGGAGCTGTTTTTT.

The V call is TRBV2, the J call TRBJ2-3; 8 positions match TRBD2. Germline CDR1 and CDR2: SNHLY and FYNNEI. V shed 6 bases, J shed 0 bases, and the junction held 8 bases outside the gene matches. This CDR3 has 16 amino acids. The CDR3 DNA is TGTGCCAGCAGATCAGGGCGGGAGGAGAGCACAGATACGCAGTATTTT. Translation gives CASRSGREESTDTQYF.

This clonotype was recorded many times. V usage is TRBV28 and J usage is TRBJ2-1, with D unclear. CDR1 is MDHEN, CDR2 SYDVKM, per germline. Deletions cut 3 bases from V and 8 bases from J, with 8 bases between. The CDR3 loop spans 12 amino acids. DNA for the CDR3: TGTGCCAGCAGTTTTATAAAAGATGAGCAGTTCTTC. This encodes CASSFIKDEQFF.

Ten or more counts support this clonotype. This rearrangement joins TRBV20-1 to TRBJ1-2, with TRBD1 as a possible D gene (5 bases). The germline gives CDR1 DFQATT, CDR2 SNEGSKA (reference sequence). Deletions cut 6 bases from V and 4 bases from J, with 15 bases between. This CDR3 comprises 13 residues. The CDR3 protein is CSAARDRFYGYTF. Here the CDR3 DNA reads TGCAGTGCCGCCCGTGACAGATTCTATGGCTACACCTTC.

This clonotype was counted between two and nine times. Here the CDR3 DNA reads TGTGCCAGCAGTTCGGGACCGCGACAAGAGACCCAGTACTTC. Translated, it gives CASSSGPRQETQYF. V is TRBV12-3 or TRBV12-4 and J is TRBJ2-5; D is perhaps TRBD1 or TRBD2 (5 bases each). V dropped 4 bases and J dropped 2 bases, with 11 bases sitting between them. This CDR3 region has 14 residues.

CDR3 nucleotides: TGCAGCCCCCAGACAGGGAATTCCCCGCATGGGGCTAATGAAAAACTGTTTTTT. Its translation: CSPQTGNSPHGANEKLFF. J is TRBJ1-4 and V is TRBV29-1; 7 bases are shared with TRBD1. The trim removed 8 bases at V and 3 bases at J, leaving 21 bases unmatched. This CDR3 contains 18 residues. Looked up from germline, CDR1 is SQVTM and CDR2 is ANQGSEA.

The DNA for the CDR3 is TGCAGTGCTAGAGATAGGAATTGGGGAAGCCTGGACGAGCAGTACTTC. Protein product: CSARDRNWGSLDEQYF. The rearrangement uses TRBV20-1 and TRBJ2-7; D remains ambiguous. Trimming took off 0 bases at V and 5 bases at J, with 20 bases between the two ends. This CDR3 is built from 16 residues. The germline CDR1 and CDR2 sequences are DFQATT and SNEGSKA (reference sequence).

This clonotype showed up just a few times. The chain combines TRBV27 with TRBJ2-1; 7 bases map to TRBD1. This CDR3 is 15 amino acids long. V gave up 7 bases and J gave up 5 bases; unmatched junction bases: 11. The germline gives CDR1 MNHEY, CDR2 SMNVEV (reference sequence). CDR3 loop: CASNFRDRVNNEQFF. For the CDR3, the DNA is TGTGCCAGCAACTTCCGGGACAGAGTTAACAATGAGCAGTTCTTC.

This clonotype showed up many times. The rearrangement uses TRBV27 and TRBJ2-7; 8 positions match TRBD1. V lost 5 bases, J lost 1 base, and 22 bases stayed unmatched. Germline CDR1 MNHEY, CDR2 SMNVEV (reference sequence). This CDR3 has 20 amino acids. As DNA, the CDR3 is TGTGCCAGCAGTCTCCGGACAGGGCCCTCCCCTTGGATCCAGTCCTACGAGCAGTACTTC. Its translation is CASSLRTGPSPWIQSYEQYF.

This clonotype was recorded many times. The V gene is TRBV3-1, the J gene TRBJ2-3; tentatively, D is TRBD2 (5 bases). CDR1 is LGHDT, CDR2 YNNKEL, per germline (reference sequence). Trimming removed 0 bases at V and 1 base at J, with 11 bases between. This CDR3 comprises 16 residues. The chain's CDR3 is CASSQDLDSGTDTQYF. For the CDR3, the DNA is TGTGCCAGCAGCCAAGATCTTGATAGCGGCACAGATACGCAGTATTTT.

This clonotype has a count of ten or more. The chain uses TRBV7-3 and TRBJ2-1; D might be TRBD2 (5 bases). The CDR3 has 15 amino acids. Trimming removed 5 bases at V and 4 bases at J, with 15 bases between. Germline CDR1 is SGHTA and CDR2 is FQGTGA. The CDR3 spells CASSLLGLEYNEQFF. The CDR3 DNA is TGTGCCAGCAGCCTACTCGGACTCGAATACAATGAGCAGTTCTTC.

The V gene is TRBV19, the J gene TRBJ1-5, with TRBD1 matching over 11 bases. CDR1 LNHDA and CDR2 SQIVND come from the germline V gene (reference sequence). The CDR3 length is 17 residues. J was trimmed by 5 bases and V by 3 bases; bases with no gene match: 9. The CDR3 sequence: CASSMGEWTGGYQPQHF. The CDR3 DNA reads as TGTGCCAGTAGTATGGGAGAATGGACAGGGGGCTATCAGCCCCAGCATTTT.